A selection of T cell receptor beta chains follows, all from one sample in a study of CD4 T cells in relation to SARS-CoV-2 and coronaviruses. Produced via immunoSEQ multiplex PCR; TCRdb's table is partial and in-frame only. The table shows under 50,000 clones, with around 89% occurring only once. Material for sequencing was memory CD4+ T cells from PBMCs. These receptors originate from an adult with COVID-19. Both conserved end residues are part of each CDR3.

CASSYNRGGEQFF,TRBV27
CASSSGPNYEQYF,TRBV5-6
CASSSTGTSYEQYF,TRBV5-1
CASSRGTDSHPTF,TRBV11-3
CASGLVSGRGVGTQYF,TRBV12-5
CASRSRQGLTYEQYF,TRBV19
CASRRQGSDTQYF,TRBV12-3/TRBV12-4
CASSDRAGANVLTF,TRBV2
CASSYGSSGNTIYF,TRBV6-6
CASSLDPRRGIETQYF,TRBV11-3
CASSQGPNNQPQHF,TRBV3-1/TRBV3-2
CSASGGAEAFF,TRBV20-1
CASRVQRNSNQPQHF,TRBV27
CASSQRGEGGSSYEQYF,TRBV4-2
CSVGQGQGYEQYF,TRBV29-1
CASSPQGRNTEAFF,TRBV6-1
CASSLFPQGAPGSYEQYF,TRBV5-6
CASSQAHGYTF,TRBV3-1/TRBV3-2
CASSGTQAGSAKNIQYF,TRBV2
CARSWNLGTSGGWDTQYF,TRBV5-3
CASSEFVLYGYTF,TRBV6-1
CASSVVKGVYEQYF,TRBV7-2
CASRPSGTSGRETQYF,TRBV6-2/TRBV6-3
CASSQEYEQYF,TRBV3-1/TRBV3-2
CASSQATSNTDTQYF,TRBV4-1
CASREPGVETQYF,TRBV6-5
CASSTPSGGTAKNIQYF,TRBV19
CASEVEYRGVYGYTF,TRBV2
CASSQWVGANTDTQYF,TRBV3-1/TRBV3-2
CASSSPGPVGTPLHF,TRBV28
CASSLAGTRQETQYF,TRBV5-4
CASSSGTSGGETQYF,TRBV5-1
CASSPGWDSYNEQFF,TRBV18
CASSLARRGGTDTQYF,TRBV5-4
CSVSDRSTDTQYF,TRBV29-1
CASSPRTGAAIANQPQHF,TRBV19
CSVGTIGELFF,TRBV29-1
CASSIWGTDVLNTEAFF,TRBV19
CASSAEGAGGYTF,TRBV5-1
CASSFTDTQYF,TRBV7-9
CASSHPIDIGGGTQYF,TRBV4-2
CASSPSGRNEKLFF,TRBV18
CASSPVWPNTEAFF,TRBV6-5
CASNPRGTYEQYF,TRBV12-3/TRBV12-4
CASSYSGDSPNYGYTF,TRBV6-5
CASSPQADTQYF,TRBV3-1/TRBV3-2
CSVPTGGRETQYF,TRBV29-1
CASNRDARYEQYF,TRBV7-2
CAISELPTGLNSPLHF,TRBV10-3
CASRGTGNYGYTF,TRBV12-3/TRBV12-4
CASSLRERGASGTGELFF,TRBV5-1
CASSRTISGVGEAQYF,TRBV4-3
CAWSVGGTEAFF,TRBV30
CAWGPGTGGKLFF,TRBV30
CASSFTAGPGYTF,TRBV11-3
CASSLEGTEQFF,TRBV6-5
CASSPPGTRGTQYF,TRBV18
CATSTWDPSSYEQYF,TRBV15
CASSSRLAGGRGTDTQYF,TRBV21-1